The TCR beta chain described here comes from a study of blood T cell repertoires in COVID-19. Patients in Seattle were enrolled during active infection, then followed longitudinally. The protocol was immunoSEQ multiplex PCR, while the TCRdb copy is restricted to in-frame clones and leaves out a portion. The sample holds 310,000 or so clones, about 89% seen once. Material for sequencing was peripheral blood. The sequence came from a woman in her 30s with COVID-19, enrolled during active disease.

Here the CDR3 reads CASSTGINTGELFF. The CDR3 coding sequence is TGTGCCAGCAGCACCGGGATTAACACCGGGGAGCTGTTTTTT. J is TRBJ2-2 and V is TRBV7-9; D possibly corresponds to TRBD2 (5 bases). Germline CDR1 is SEHNR and CDR2 is FQNEAQ (reference sequence). The CDR3 runs 14 residues. Trimming shortened V by 5 bases and J by 2 bases, and 9 bases separated the two germline ends.